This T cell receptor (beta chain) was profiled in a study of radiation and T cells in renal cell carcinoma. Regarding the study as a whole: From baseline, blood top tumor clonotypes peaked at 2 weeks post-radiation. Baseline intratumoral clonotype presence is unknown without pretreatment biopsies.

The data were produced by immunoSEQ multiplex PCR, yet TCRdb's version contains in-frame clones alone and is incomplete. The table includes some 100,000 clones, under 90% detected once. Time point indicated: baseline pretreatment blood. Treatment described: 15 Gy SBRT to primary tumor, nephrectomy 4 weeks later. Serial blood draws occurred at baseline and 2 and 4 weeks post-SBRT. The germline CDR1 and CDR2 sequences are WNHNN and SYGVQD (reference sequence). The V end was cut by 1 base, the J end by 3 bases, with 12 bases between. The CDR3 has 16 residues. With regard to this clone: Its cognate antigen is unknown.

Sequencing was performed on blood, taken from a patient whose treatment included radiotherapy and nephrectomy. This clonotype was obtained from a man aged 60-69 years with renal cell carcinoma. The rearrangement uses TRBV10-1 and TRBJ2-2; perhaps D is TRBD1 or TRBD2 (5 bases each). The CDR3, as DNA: TGCGCCAGCAGTGAGTTAAGGGACGGATACACCGGGGAGCTGTTTTTT. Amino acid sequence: CASSELRDGYTGELFF.